This passage covers 8 T cell receptor beta chains from one sample sequenced in a study of T cells after yellow fever vaccination. TCRdb itself ran the 5' RACE reads through MiXCR, one entry per CDR3 protein. The sample lists more than 350,000 distinct CDR3 sequences; around 10% were seen once. This material consisted of PBMCs, taken on the day of the first yellow fever vaccination. The receptors come from a man between 18 and 29 years old who received the YFV17D yellow fever vaccine.

This rearrangement joins TRBV5-1 to TRBJ2-3; D gene ambiguous. The CDR3 is 10 residues long. Trimming shortened V by 4 bases and J by 5 bases, and 2 bases separated the two germline ends. Germline assignment: CDR1 SGHRS and CDR2 YFSETQ. This CDR3 reads CASSEDTQYF. The CDR3 bases are TGCGCCAGCAGCGAAGATACGCAGTATTTT. Filled out from reference TRBV5-1 and TRBJ2-3, the complete variable domain reads KAGVTQTPRYLIKTRGQQVTLSCSPISGHRSVSWYQQTPGQGLQFLFEYFSETQRNKGNFPGRFSGRQFSNSRSEMNVSTLELGDSALYLCASSEDTQYFGPGTRLTVL.

The chain has TRBV5-6 and TRBJ2-7; D remains unclear. Germline V lookup: CDR1 SGHDT, CDR2 YYEEEE. This CDR3 region has 14 residues. Deletions cut 2 bases from V and 0 bases from J, with 9 bases between. CDR3 loop: CASSFGKFSYEQYV. CDR3 DNA sequence: TGTGCCAGCAGCTTCGGCAAATTCTCCTACGAGCAGTACGTC.

This clonotype came up a few times. This chain joins TRBV7-3 and TRBJ2-1; the match to TRBD1 covers 8 bases. Germline assignment: CDR1 SGHTA and CDR2 FQGTGA. V trimming: 5 bases; J trimming: 8 bases; junction bases outside the gene matches: 11. There are 15 residues in the CDR3. CDR3 in amino acids: CASSRNSRGLDEQFF. The CDR3 nucleotides read TGTGCCAGCAGCCGGAACTCCAGGGGGCTGGATGAGCAGTTCTTC.

This clonotype was recorded many times. The J gene is TRBJ2-1, the V gene TRBV10-3, with a weak D call TRBD1 (6 bases). The length of the CDR3 is 15 residues. Trimming removed 3 bases at V and 3 bases at J, with 12 bases between. Germline V gives CDR1 ENHRY, CDR2 SYGVKD. The CDR3 loop is CAISEGGGSYNEQFF. DNA of the CDR3: TGTGCCATCAGTGAAGGGGGTGGCAGCTACAATGAGCAGTTCTTC.

Notes on this clonotype: A far larger clone is one nucleotide away, so this likely arose from a read error. The chain has TRBV12-3 or TRBV12-4 and TRBJ2-5; no clear D gene. CDR3 length equals 13 residues. The CDR3 region has the DNA TGTGCCAGCAGTTTTCGTGGCCAAGAGACCCTGTACTTC. Translation: CASSFRGQETLYF.

The V call is TRBV28, the J call TRBJ1-5; TRBD1 aligns across 7 bases. The CDR3 totals 16 residues. Germline V gene sequence: CDR1 MDHEN, CDR2 SYDVKM. Germline trimming cut 6 bases from V and 5 bases from J; bases unmatched to any gene: 13. The CDR3 region has the DNA TGTGCCAGCAGGTCAAATTTCAGGGGGGCGCATCAGCCCCAGCATTTT. It is translated as CASRSNFRGAHQPQHF. The variable domain in full, with the rest retrieved from reference TRBV28 and TRBJ1-5, is DVKVTQSSRYLVKRTGEKVFLECVQDMDHENMFWYRQDPGLGLRLIYFSYDVKMKEKGDIPEGYSVSREKKERFSLILESASTNQTSMYLCASRSNFRGAHQPQHFGDGTRLSIL.

This clonotype was seen only a few times. The chain couples TRBV10-3 to TRBJ1-2; TRBD1 aligns across 7 bases. The CDR3 covers 15 residues. From germline, CDR1 is ENHRY and CDR2 SYGVKD. Germline trimming cut 2 bases from V and 3 bases from J; bases unmatched to any gene: 6. DNA of the CDR3: TGTGCCATCAGTGAGACGGCAGGGGGTTACTATGGCTACACCTTC. It yields the protein CAISETAGGYYGYTF.

The rearrangement joins TRBV20-1 to TRBJ2-5; D gene ambiguous. CDR1 is DFQATT and CDR2 is SNEGSKA in the germline V gene (reference sequence). The ends were cut back, 5 bases at V and 5 bases at J, with 15 bases in the middle. The CDR3 runs 13 residues. The chain's CDR3 is CSAAAAAHETQYF. CDR3 nucleotides: TGCAGTGCTGCGGCCGCCGCCCACGAGACCCAGTACTTC.